This T cell receptor (beta chain) was sequenced in a study of CD4 T cells in relation to SARS-CoV-2 and coronaviruses. CD4+ T cells from unexposed donors were obtained before the COVID-19 pandemic (2011-2018). TCRdb keeps only in-frame clones here, not all; method: immunoSEQ multiplex PCR. Seen here are approximately 70,000 clones, approximately 95% observed once, and the top ten hold approximately 0.25%. The sequenced sample consisted of naive CD4+ T cells from PBMCs. Described subset: naive CD4+ T cells isolated by negative enrichment. This clonotype was obtained from a human donor in good health.

The CDR3: CASRPTGEGYTF. In DNA form, the CDR3 reads TGTGCCAGCAGGCCGACAGGGGAAGGCTACACCTTC. The chain employs TRBV28 and TRBJ1-2; 8 nucleotides align to TRBD1. The ends lost 6 bases at V and 8 bases at J; junction bases unmatched: 5. The germline V gene has CDR1 MDHEN and CDR2 SYDVKM. The CDR3 length is 12 residues.